This T cell receptor (beta chain) came from a study of T cell repertoires in cytomegalovirus infection. This clonotype was recorded a few times. Its specificity is not known. Using its own MiXCR run on the reads, TCRdb lists one record per CDR3 protein. The repertoire holds around 900,000 distinct CDR3 sequences, with approximately 32% as singletons. The CDR3 is 15 amino acids. The V gene's germline CDR1 is DFQATT and CDR2 SNEGSKA (reference sequence). V was clipped by 4 bases and J by 0 bases, with 13 bases between them. The sequencing here drew on cultured CD8+ T cells from PBMCs, taken from culture after CMV antigen stimulation. This chain connects TRBV20-1 to TRBJ1-5; D not resolved. This TCR was sampled from a human donor in good health (CMV status not recorded). Some clones in this sample may be carry-over from other donors' samples. In DNA form, the CDR3 reads TGCAGTGCTACTTTAAGGAAAGTTAGCAATCAGCCCCAGCATTTT. Translation gives CSATLRKVSNQPQHF.